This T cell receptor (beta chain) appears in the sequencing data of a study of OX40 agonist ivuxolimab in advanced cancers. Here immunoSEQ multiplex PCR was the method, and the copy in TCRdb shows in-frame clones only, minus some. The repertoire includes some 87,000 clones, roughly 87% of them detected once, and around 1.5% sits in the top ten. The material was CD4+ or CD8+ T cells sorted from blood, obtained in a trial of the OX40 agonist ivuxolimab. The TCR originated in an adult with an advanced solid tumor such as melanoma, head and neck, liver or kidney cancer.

CDR3 in DNA: TGTGCCAGCAGTGACGCAGCAGGGGATGCGGGAAACACCATATATTTT. Translation: CASSDAAGDAGNTIYF. This chain uses TRBV6-1 with TRBJ1-3, with D possibly matching TRBD1 (6 bases). This CDR3 contains 16 residues. CDR1 is MNHNS, CDR2 SASEGT, per germline. Trimming removed 3 bases from V and 4 bases from J, with 16 bases in between.